Following are 19 T cell receptor beta chains from one sample sequenced in a study of blood T cell repertoires in COVID-19. Only in-frame clones appear in the TCRdb table, and some are missing; sequencing was by immunoSEQ multiplex PCR. The sample lists fewer than 110,000 clones, around 89% seen once, with approximately 3.5% in the top ten. The sequenced sample consisted of peripheral blood. These receptors all come from an older woman with acute or convalescent COVID-19.

This chain joins TRBV28 and TRBJ1-2; 7 bases match TRBD1. Trimming took 3 bases from V and 8 from J; bases not matched to a gene: 12. In germline, CDR1 is MDHEN, CDR2 SYDVKM. The length of the CDR3 is 15 residues. The CDR3 spells CASSFRMRGGQGYTF. CDR3 nucleotide sequence: TGTGCCAGCAGTTTTAGGATGCGAGGGGGCCAGGGCTACACCTTC.

This clone has more than one count but fewer than ten. The rearrangement joins TRBV3-1 (or the pseudogene TRBV3-2) to TRBJ2-7; TRBD2 aligns across 9 bases. Trimming cost V 2 bases and J 0 bases; bases outside gene matches: 2. The CDR3 loop spans 15 amino acids. Germline assignment: CDR1 LGHDT and CDR2 YNNKEL (reference sequence). The CDR3 DNA follows: TGTGCCAGCAGCCAAATTAGCGGGAGCTCCTACGAGCAGTACTTC. Translated: CASSQISGSSYEQYF.

In this sample, this clone turned up once. The chain is built from TRBV3-1 (or the pseudogene TRBV3-2) and TRBJ1-2; no clear D. This CDR3 region has 17 residues. CDR1 is LGHDT and CDR2 is YNNKEL in the germline V gene (reference sequence). Trimming took 4 bases from V and 0 from J, leaving 18 bases between them. The CDR3 bases are TGTGCCAGCAGCCCCCTTGAGGTCTGGTCCACTAACTATGGCTACACCTTC. Protein: CASSPLEVWSTNYGYTF.

This chain joins TRBV7-9 and TRBJ1-1, with 9 bases aligning to TRBD1. Unmatched junction bases numbered 3, after V lost 1 base and J lost 6 bases. Germline V gene data show CDR1 as SEHNR and CDR2 as FQNEAQ (reference sequence). CDR3 length equals 14 residues. The CDR3 here is CASSLGTGVPEAFF. CDR3 DNA sequence: TGTGCCAGCAGCTTAGGGACAGGGGTGCCTGAAGCTTTCTTT.

The chain is built from TRBV6-2 or TRBV6-3 and TRBJ1-5; D may be TRBD1 (5 bases). Trimming took 5 bases from V and 0 from J, leaving 8 bases between them. The CDR3 extends over 14 amino acids. CDR1 is MNHEY and CDR2 is SVGEGT in the germline V gene. The CDR3 here is CASSPDNSNQPQHF. The CDR3 region has the DNA TGTGCCAGCAGTCCGGACAATAGCAATCAGCCCCAGCATTTT.

The chain is built from TRBV6-1 and TRBJ1-4; D is ambiguous. Germline V gene data show CDR1 as MNHNS and CDR2 as SASEGT. V lost 2 bases, J lost 4 bases, and 8 bases lay in between. The CDR3 contains 14 residues. In DNA, the CDR3 is TGTGCCAGCAGTGAATCAGGCAATAATGAAAAACTGTTTTTT. It yields the protein CASSESGNNEKLFF.

This clone was counted once. The V call is TRBV14, the J call TRBJ1-3; 7 bases are a match to TRBD1. V shed 2 bases, J shed 0 bases, and the junction held 4 bases outside the gene matches. The length of the CDR3 is 16 residues. Germline CDR1 and CDR2: SGHDN and FVKESK. The CDR3 bases are TGTGCCAGCAGCCAACTGACAGGGAGCTCTGGAAACACCATATATTTT. Translating gives CASSQLTGSSGNTIYF.

This chain uses TRBV2 with TRBJ2-7, with a weak D call TRBD2 (6 bases). CDR1 SNHLY and CDR2 FYNNEI come from the germline V gene. The CDR3 length is 15 residues. Between the trimmed V and J ends, which lost 4 bases and 4 bases, there was a span of 17 bases. This CDR3 is CASSAPGDILYEQYF. CDR3 bases: TGTGCCAGCAGTGCCCCGGGAGACATTCTGTACGAGCAGTACTTC.

This clone came up a few times. The genes are TRBV28 and TRBJ2-2; D is undetermined. With 8 bases removed from V and 0 bases from J, the gap between germline ends came to 10 bases. The germline V gene encodes CDR1 MDHEN and CDR2 SYDVKM. This CDR3 comprises 14 residues. In DNA, the CDR3 is TGTGCCAGCCAGGATTTTTCGAACACCGGGGAGCTGTTTTTT. It encodes CASQDFSNTGELFF.

The chain uses TRBV11-3 and TRBJ2-3; 10 bases match TRBD2. Unmatched junction bases numbered 1, after V lost 4 bases and J lost 3 bases. The CDR3 sequence is 14 residues long. The germline gives CDR1 SGHNT, CDR2 YENEEA. CDR3 sequence: CASSSTSGTDTQYF. The CDR3 coding sequence is TGTGCCAGCAGCTCGACTAGCGGGACAGATACGCAGTATTTT.

CDR3 in amino acids: CASSWLLAGGPNEQFF. Written as DNA, the CDR3 is TGTGCCAGCAGTTGGCTCCTAGCGGGAGGGCCGAATGAGCAGTTCTTC. J is TRBJ2-1 and V is TRBV6-5, with 12 bases matching TRBD2. CDR3 length equals 16 residues. V was clipped by 4 bases and J by 7 bases; unmatched bases: 8. Per germline, CDR1 MNHEY and CDR2 SVGAGI.

This chain uses TRBV7-3 with TRBJ2-2; D ambiguous. Looked up from germline, CDR1 is SGHTA and CDR2 is FQGTGA. Trimming shortened V by 6 bases and J by 1 base, and 9 bases separated the two germline ends. The CDR3 covers 14 residues. The CDR3 nucleotides are TGTGCCAGCAGGCCAGGCTTGAACACCGGGGAGCTGTTTTTT. Amino acid sequence: CASRPGLNTGELFF.

With respect to this clone: Different DNA sequences within this sample yield the same CDR3. V usage is TRBV6-5 and J usage is TRBJ1-1; D is perhaps TRBD1 (5 bases). Germline V gene lookup returns CDR1 MNHEY and CDR2 SVGAGI. This CDR3 contains 12 residues. Trimming took off 2 bases at V and 7 bases at J, with 8 bases between the two ends. CDR3 amino acids: CASSYRGGEAFF. In DNA, the CDR3 is TGTGCCAGCAGTTACAGGGGAGGTGAAGCTTTCTTT.

The chain couples TRBV2 to TRBJ1-2, with TRBD1 as a possible D gene (6 bases). V was clipped by 1 base and J by 4 bases, with 13 bases between them. Germline V gene lookup returns CDR1 SNHLY and CDR2 FYNNEI. The CDR3 is 15 residues long. DNA for the CDR3: TGTGCCAGCAGTGAAGTCCAGGGGCCCCCCTATGGCTACACCTTC. This encodes CASSEVQGPPYGYTF.

The J gene is TRBJ2-1, the V gene TRBV6-5; the D gene is possibly TRBD1 (5 bases). This CDR3 has 13 amino acids. Germline V gene data show CDR1 as MNHEY and CDR2 as SVGAGI. Trimming removed 5 bases from V and 8 bases from J, with 13 bases in between. CDR3 nucleotide sequence: TGTGCCAGCAGTCGTCTCCTAGGGGATGAGCAGTTCTTC. Protein: CASSRLLGDEQFF.

V and J are TRBV12-3 or TRBV12-4 and TRBJ2-2; a weak D match, TRBD2 (5 bases). The CDR3 has 12 residues. Between the trimmed V and J ends, which lost 7 bases and 6 bases, there was a span of 9 bases. The CDR3: CASTLDSGELFF. The DNA for the CDR3 is TGTGCCAGCACCCTGGACTCCGGGGAGCTGTTTTTT.

The CDR3 bases are TGTGCCAGCAGCGTGGGACAGGGAGGCGGCGAGCAGTACTTC. Translation gives CASSVGQGGGEQYF. The V and J genes are TRBV9 and TRBJ2-7; 9 bases are shared with TRBD1. CDR1 is SGDLS and CDR2 is YYNGEE in the germline V gene. This CDR3 is 14 amino acids long. V lost 2 bases and J lost 6; bases outside the gene matches: 6. Supplemented by reference TRBV9 and TRBJ2-7, the full variable domain reads DSGVTQTPKHLITATGQRVTLRCSPRSGDLSVYWYQQSLDQGLQFLIQYYNGEERAKGNILERFSAQQFPDLHSELNLSSLELGDSALYFCASSVGQGGGEQYFGPGTRLTVT.

Only one count was recorded for this clone. This chain uses TRBV6-1 with TRBJ1-3; 7 nucleotides match TRBD1. Per the germline V gene, CDR1 is MNHNS and CDR2 is SASEGT. The length of the CDR3 is 14 residues. Germline trimming cut 5 bases from V and 8 bases from J; bases unmatched to any gene: 9. CDR3 in DNA: TGTGCCAGCAGTACGAGGGGGCGCGTGGACACCATATATTTT. It yields the protein CASSTRGRVDTIYF.

This clone appeared a single time. The chain links TRBV28 to TRBJ1-4, with D possibly matching TRBD1 (6 bases). The CDR3 totals 15 residues. Trimming stripped 7 bases from V and 7 bases from J, with 19 bases between. The germline V gene has CDR1 MDHEN and CDR2 SYDVKM. In DNA form, the CDR3 reads TGTGCCAGCAACCTAGCAGGGACACCCGGTGAAAAACTGTTTTTT. Amino acid sequence: CASNLAGTPGEKLFF.